These 28 T cell receptor beta chains were all obtained from the same sample, sequenced in a study of regulatory T cells in long-lasting Graves disease. Relying on iRepertoire HTBI primers and Arm-PCR of CDR3 regions, the team built TCR beta libraries. MiXCR, run by TCRdb on the multiplex PCR reads, gives a single entry per CDR3 protein. The sample includes roughly 440,000 distinct CDR3 sequences, around 15% of them seen just once. Regarding time point: newly diagnosed GD, antithyroid drugs for less than 3 months. PBMC-extracted RNA yielded the TCR library. These same records also appear under a second study, on T cells in Graves' hyperthyroidism and ophthalmopathy.

The sample was peripheral blood mononuclear cells (PBMCs), taken at new diagnosis, from a patient treated with antithyroid drugs. These receptors all stem from a woman younger than 30 with Graves disease.

This clonotype was observed a handful of times. The CDR3 here is CASSWPSSGNEQFF. The CDR3 coding sequence is TGCGCCAGCAGCTGGCCTTCTAGCGGCAATGAGCAGTTCTTC. V is TRBV5-1 and J is TRBJ2-1; 7 bases match TRBD2. Germline CDR1 is SGHRS and CDR2 is YFSETQ. The CDR3 has 14 residues. The junction had 6 bases not matched to a gene; V was cut back by 3 bases and J by 6 bases. Variable domain in full (rest from reference TRBV5-1 and TRBJ2-1): KAGVTQTPRYLIKTRGQQVTLSCSPISGHRSVSWYQQTPGQGLQFLFEYFSETQRNKGNFPGRFSGRQFSNSRSEMNVSTLELGDSALYLCASSWPSSGNEQFFGPGTRLTVL.

The CDR3 coding sequence is TGTGCCAGCAGCTCCGACGTCCGCTCGGAGCAGTTCTTC. This encodes CASSSDVRSEQFF. The rearrangement joins TRBV11-1 to TRBJ2-1; D is ambiguous. This CDR3 is built from 13 residues. Germline values: CDR1 SGHAT, CDR2 FQDESV (reference sequence). V lost 4 bases, J lost 10 bases, and 14 bases lay in between.

Many counts were recorded for this clonotype. The J gene is TRBJ1-1, the V gene TRBV20-1, with no clear D. Trimming took 2 bases from V and 0 from J, leaving 7 bases between them. Germline CDR1 DFQATT, CDR2 SNEGSKA (reference sequence). There are 13 residues in the CDR3. The CDR3 bases are TGCAGTGCTAGAAGCGATATGAACACTGAAGCTTTCTTT. Its translation is CSARSDMNTEAFF.

This clonotype has at least ten counts. V and J are TRBV7-2 and TRBJ2-1; 11 bases fit TRBD1. The V segment lost 4 bases and the J segment 8 bases; nucleotides outside the gene matches: 13. The CDR3 contains 17 residues. Per the germline V gene, CDR1 is SGHTA and CDR2 is FQGNSA. As DNA, the CDR3 is TGTGCCAGCAGCTCACGTAGGGGGACAGGGGGGAGGTATGAGCAGTTCTTC. Protein product: CASSSRRGTGGRYEQFF.

As regards this clonotype: It differs at one base from a far larger clone, so likely a read error. The chain has TRBV6-2 or TRBV6-3 and TRBJ2-1, with 13 bases that match TRBD2. The CDR3 consists of 19 residues. Germline loops: CDR1 MNHEY, CDR2 SVGEGT. The junction had 16 bases not matched to a gene; V was cut back by 1 base and J by 10 bases. In DNA form, the CDR3 reads TGTGCCAGCAGTTACTTCCTGACTAGCGGGAGGCCCTACTCCTACGAGCAGTTCTTC. It codes for CASSYFLTSGRPYSYEQFF.

This clonotype was seen a handful of times. The chain recombines TRBV7-8 with TRBJ2-1; 11 bases match TRBD1. The CDR3 length is 16 residues. CDR1 is SGHVS and CDR2 is FQNEAQ in the germline V gene. Trimming took 4 bases from V and 7 from J; bases not matched to a gene: 9. The CDR3 region is CASSYPGQGVGNEQFF. In DNA, the CDR3 is TGTGCCAGCAGCTATCCGGGACAGGGGGTGGGAAATGAGCAGTTCTTC.

Only a few counts were recorded for this clonotype. The chain recombines TRBV7-2 with TRBJ2-2, with 12 bases that match TRBD2. The CDR3 loop spans 16 amino acids. From germline, CDR1 is SGHTA and CDR2 FQGNSA. Germline trimming cut 4 bases from V and 10 bases from J; bases unmatched to any gene: 10. This CDR3 reads CASSSGLAGPLAELFF. In nucleotides, the CDR3 is TGTGCCAGCAGCTCTGGACTAGCGGGACCTCTTGCGGAGCTGTTTTTT.

V usage is TRBV20-1 and J usage is TRBJ2-1, with D maybe TRBD1 (6 bases). Trimming stripped 3 bases from V and 0 bases from J, with 12 bases between. CDR1 is DFQATT and CDR2 is SNEGSKA in the germline V gene (reference sequence). This CDR3 region has 15 residues. The CDR3 loop reads CSASIQGISYNEQFF. The CDR3 bases are TGCAGTGCTAGCATACAGGGTATCTCCTACAATGAGCAGTTCTTC.

This clonotype was counted at least ten times. The rearrangement uses TRBV12-3 or TRBV12-4 and TRBJ2-1; TRBD2 aligns across 9 bases. V dropped 7 bases and J dropped 2; count of bases not matched to a gene: 6. The CDR3 loop spans 15 amino acids. CDR3 protein: CASTHSGRAYNEQFF. The CDR3 nucleotides read TGTGCCAGCACCCATAGCGGGAGAGCCTACAATGAGCAGTTCTTC.

This clonotype was recorded many times. V usage is TRBV27 and J usage is TRBJ1-2, with TRBD1 identical over 7 bases. The CDR3 is 15 residues long. The germline V gene has CDR1 MNHEY and CDR2 SMNVEV (reference sequence). The V and J ends lost 0 bases and 2 bases, in that order; junction bases with no gene match: 3. CDR3 sequence reads: CASSLSGTVNYGYTF. Here the CDR3 DNA reads TGTGCCAGCAGTTTATCCGGGACAGTAAACTATGGCTACACCTTC.

This clonotype has a count of ten or more. This CDR3 is CASSLYSFNEQFF. The CDR3 DNA reads TGTGCCAGCAGCTTATACTCTTTCAATGAGCAGTTCTTC. This rearrangement joins TRBV7-3 to TRBJ2-1; D gene uncertain. Trimming removed 2 bases at V and 6 bases at J, with 8 bases between. Germline values: CDR1 SGHTA, CDR2 FQGTGA. This CDR3 has 13 residues. Using reference TRBV7-3 and TRBJ2-1 for the parts outside the CDR3, the full variable domain is GAGVSQTPSNKVTEKGKYVELRCDPISGHTALYWYRQSLGQGPEFLIYFQGTGAADDSGLPNDRFFAVRPEGSVSTLKIQRTERGDSAVYLCASSLYSFNEQFFGPGTRLTVL.

This clonotype was seen only a few times. The chain recombines TRBV12-3 or TRBV12-4 with TRBJ1-2, with D perhaps TRBD1 (5 bases). This CDR3 has 15 amino acids. V shed 3 bases and J shed 4 bases, with 15 bases lying between them. This chain's CDR3 is CASSFSRESLYGYTF. Here the CDR3 DNA reads TGTGCCAGCAGTTTTAGCAGGGAATCACTCTATGGCTACACCTTC.

This clonotype was detected only a few times. V gene TRBV7-9 combines with J gene TRBJ2-2, with D possibly matching TRBD1 (7 bases). The ends were cut back, 5 bases at V and 1 base at J, with 11 bases in the middle. Per germline, CDR1 SEHNR and CDR2 FQNEAQ (reference sequence). This CDR3 has 15 residues. The CDR3 region has the DNA TGTGCCAGCAGCCGGGGGACAGTGAACACCGGGGAGCTGTTTTTT. It specifies CASSRGTVNTGELFF.

The table lists this clonotype with many counts. The chain joins TRBV30 to TRBJ2-1; D not certain. The length of the CDR3 is 13 residues. V lost 3 bases to trimming and J lost 0 bases, with 6 bases between them. CDR1 GTSNPN and CDR2 SVGIG come from the germline V gene (reference sequence). DNA of the CDR3: TGTGCCTGGAGCTTAAACTCCTACAATGAGCAGTTCTTC. This encodes CAWSLNSYNEQFF.

This clonotype has just a few counts. The chain employs TRBV28 and TRBJ1-4, with D perhaps TRBD1 (6 bases). The CDR3 consists of 15 residues. V was cut by 6 bases and J by 12 bases, with 23 bases left in between. CDR1 is MDHEN, CDR2 SYDVKM, per germline. The CDR3 bases are TGTGCCAGCAGCCCCCTCCAGGGGCTCCGTGAGGAACTGTTTTTT. Protein: CASSPLQGLREELFF.

The chain is built from TRBV19 and TRBJ2-5; the match to TRBD1 covers 7 bases. Germline V gene lookup returns CDR1 LNHDA and CDR2 SQIVND (reference sequence). The CDR3 has 13 amino acids. The junction had 1 base not matched to a gene; V was cut back by 5 bases and J by 1 base. The CDR3 region is CASSWDSQETQYF. Written as DNA, the CDR3 is TGTGCCAGTAGTTGGGACAGCCAAGAGACCCAGTACTTC.

Only a few counts were recorded for this clonotype. The chain employs TRBV4-1 and TRBJ2-7; 11 nucleotides align to TRBD1. Germline V lookup: CDR1 MGHRA, CDR2 YSYEKL. Unmatched junction bases numbered 8, after V lost 0 bases and J lost 7 bases. This CDR3 contains 16 residues. This chain's CDR3 is CASSQDSGTGGREQYF. CDR3 nucleotide sequence: TGCGCCAGCAGCCAAGATAGTGGGACAGGGGGTCGGGAGCAGTACTTC.

This clonotype was picked up many times. The chain uses TRBV6-5 and TRBJ2-2, with D perhaps TRBD2 (6 bases). The CDR3 runs 17 residues. With 2 bases removed from V and 0 bases from J, the gap between germline ends came to 13 bases. In germline, CDR1 is MNHEY, CDR2 SVGAGI. CDR3 loop: CASSYLGDFANTGELFF. Here the CDR3 DNA reads TGTGCCAGCAGTTACCTTGGGGACTTCGCGAACACCGGGGAGCTGTTTTTT.

This clonotype was recorded a few times. The chain joins TRBV12-3 or TRBV12-4 to TRBJ1-2; no clear D. With 5 bases removed from V and 8 bases from J, the gap between germline ends came to 15 bases. The CDR3 loop spans 13 amino acids. The CDR3 is CASSPSLGRGYTF. The CDR3 DNA reads as TGTGCCAGCAGTCCTTCTCTGGGGAGGGGCTACACCTTC.

This clonotype was seen at least ten times. The rearrangement links TRBV28 to TRBJ2-7, with D possibly being TRBD1 (8 bases). Germline-derived CDR1 and CDR2 are MDHEN and SYDVKM. Between the trimmed V and J ends, which lost 7 bases and 3 bases, there was a span of 16 bases. CDR3 length equals 14 residues. CDR3: CASKTGGQVYEQYF. CDR3 nucleotides: TGTGCCAGCAAAACGGGGGGACAGGTCTACGAGCAGTACTTC. Drawing the rest from reference TRBV28 and TRBJ2-7, the complete variable domain is DVKVTQSSRYLVKRTGEKVFLECVQDMDHENMFWYRQDPGLGLRLIYFSYDVKMKEKGDIPEGYSVSREKKERFSLILESASTNQTSMYLCASKTGGQVYEQYFGPGTRLTVT.

This clonotype was detected ten times or more. The V and J genes are TRBV7-2 and TRBJ1-1, with D unclear. The V gene's germline CDR1 is SGHTA and CDR2 FQGNSA. The CDR3 has 14 amino acids. V was clipped by 2 bases and J by 5 bases, with 12 bases between them. CDR3 loop: CASSLWGEWTEAFF. In DNA, the CDR3 is TGTGCCAGCAGCTTATGGGGTGAATGGACTGAAGCTTTCTTT.

This clonotype was seen many times. The chain combines TRBV28 with TRBJ2-3; 8 bases line up with TRBD2. CDR1 MDHEN and CDR2 SYDVKM come from the germline V gene. V shed 5 bases, J shed 2 bases, and the junction held 18 bases outside the gene matches. The CDR3 length is 19 residues. As DNA, the CDR3 is TGTGCCAGCAGTCCATCACCTTGGGGAAGCGGGGGCAACACAGATACGCAGTATTTT. Translated, it gives CASSPSPWGSGGNTDTQYF. Based on the CDR3 plus reference TRBV28 and TRBJ2-3, the full variable domain is DVKVTQSSRYLVKRTGEKVFLECVQDMDHENMFWYRQDPGLGLRLIYFSYDVKMKEKGDIPEGYSVSREKKERFSLILESASTNQTSMYLCASSPSPWGSGGNTDTQYFGPGTRLTVL.

This clonotype was counted ten times or more. The chain employs TRBV7-2 and TRBJ1-5; D gene ambiguous. The germline V gene encodes CDR1 SGHTA and CDR2 FQGNSA. Trimming stripped 5 bases from V and 0 bases from J, with 14 bases between. The CDR3 consists of 16 residues. CDR3 in amino acids: CASSPGRPYSNQPQHF. CDR3 bases: TGTGCCAGCAGCCCGGGGAGGCCTTATAGCAATCAGCCCCAGCATTTT.

This clonotype was observed many times. This chain joins TRBV28 and TRBJ1-1; no clear D gene. The CDR3 is 14 amino acids. V was clipped by 7 bases and J by 0 bases, with 12 bases between them. The germline V gene has CDR1 MDHEN and CDR2 SYDVKM. CDR3: CASKPPGVNTEAFF. As DNA, the CDR3 is TGTGCCAGCAAACCCCCTGGGGTGAACACTGAAGCTTTCTTT.

The V gene is TRBV4-3, the J gene TRBJ2-1; the match to TRBD2 covers 8 bases. This CDR3 is built from 16 residues. Germline loops: CDR1 LGHNA, CDR2 YSLEER. V was clipped by 0 bases and J by 7 bases; unmatched bases: 8. DNA for the CDR3: TGCGCCAGCAGCCAAGATACGGGAGGGCCGGGGAATGAGCAGTTCTTC. It is translated as CASSQDTGGPGNEQFF.

Details on this clonotype: One end of the junction varies from germline; a read error may be responsible. The rearrangement joins TRBV19 to TRBJ2-3; no firm D call. This CDR3 region has 15 residues. Germline CDR1 LNHDA, CDR2 SQIVND (reference sequence). In DNA, the CDR3 is TGTGCCAGTAGCTTAAACGAGCCCTCCACAGATATGCAGTATTTT. Translation gives CASSLNEPSTDMQYF.

The genes are TRBV6-5 and TRBJ2-7; D may correspond to TRBD1 or TRBD2 (5 bases each). V gave up 2 bases and J gave up 5 bases, with 13 bases separating them. Germline CDR1 is MNHEY and CDR2 is SVGAGI. The CDR3 runs to 14 residues. The CDR3 DNA is TGTGCCAGCAGTTACGGGGCTAGCTCTGACGAGCAGTACTTC. This sequence encodes CASSYGASSDEQYF.

This clonotype was recorded a few times. The chain couples TRBV7-9 to TRBJ2-1; a weak D match, TRBD2 (7 bases). The CDR3 has 15 residues. Germline V gene lookup returns CDR1 SEHNR and CDR2 FQNEAQ (reference sequence). V dropped 5 bases and J dropped 8 bases, with 19 bases sitting between them. DNA of the CDR3: TGTGCCAGCAGCCTCGGGGGGCTCCCGTCCGATGAGCAGTTCTTC. Its protein is CASSLGGLPSDEQFF.